The 3 T cell receptor beta chains below come from one sample, sequenced in a study of T-cell memory formation after mild COVID-19. MiXCR, applied by TCRdb to the 5' RACE reads, yields one record per CDR3 protein. The repertoire consists of some 490,000 distinct CDR3 sequences, with 18% occurring once and the leading ten covering 10% to 15%. What was sequenced was PBMCs or a T cell subset sorted from them (not recorded which). Every receptor here comes from an adult woman who had mild COVID-19 (a few samples of this study predate the infection). Cell type and time point are not known.

This clonotype occurred many times. This chain joins TRBV5-1 and TRBJ2-1; D is undetermined. Germline assignment: CDR1 SGHRS and CDR2 YFSETQ. The CDR3 length is 15 residues. With 0 bases removed from V and 0 bases from J, the gap between germline ends came to 7 bases. CDR3 sequence (DNA): TGCGCCAGCAGCTTGGAGGGCCTCTCCTACAATGAGCAGTTCTTC. Translated, it gives CASSLEGLSYNEQFF.

V and J are TRBV3-1 and TRBJ2-7; D tentatively reads TRBD1 or TRBD2 (5 bases each). This CDR3 has 15 amino acids. The V end was cut by 2 bases, the J end by 6 bases, with 17 bases between. Germline V CDR1 and CDR2: LGHDT, YNNKEL (reference sequence). DNA for the CDR3: TGTGCCAGCAGCCAAACCTGGGGGAGCGGTGGCGAGCAGTACTTC. It specifies CASSQTWGSGGEQYF.

This clonotype was seen a handful of times. The rearrangement joins TRBV20-1 to TRBJ1-6; D may be TRBD1 (5 bases). The CDR3 sequence is 13 residues long. Germline V gene data show CDR1 as DFQATT and CDR2 as SNEGSKA (reference sequence). V was cut by 1 base and J by 13 bases, with 14 bases left in between. The CDR3 coding sequence is TGCAGTGCTAGAGGACAGCTCCAATCTCCCCTCCACTTT. Translating it yields CSARGQLQSPLHF.